The 29 T cell receptor beta chains listed next were all sequenced from one sample in a study of blood T cells in healthy people across ages. Using a J-beta primer mix together with a sample-barcoded 5' primer, a second PCR was run for roughly 7 to 12 cycles. One entry per CDR3 protein results from TCRdb running MiXCR on the 5' RACE reads. The top ten clones hold less than 15% of a sample with about a million distinct CDR3 sequences, 30% to 40% of them seen once. Material: blood. The receptors were sampled from a man aged 18-30 years in good health.

The chain has TRBV9 and TRBJ1-5; no clear D gene. V was trimmed by 3 bases and J by 3 bases, leaving 10 bases between them. The CDR3 covers 14 residues. Germline CDR1 and CDR2: SGDLS and YYNGEE. The CDR3: CASSAPDANQPQHF. DNA of the CDR3: TGTGCCAGCAGCGCGCCGGACGCCAATCAGCCCCAGCATTTT.

This clonotype has a handful of counts. This chain links TRBV12-3 or TRBV12-4 with TRBJ1-5; 7 bases fit TRBD1. Trimming cost V 3 bases and J 2 bases; bases outside gene matches: 4. The CDR3 spans 15 residues. CDR3 DNA sequence: TGTGCCAGCAGTTTGCGACAGGGAGGCAATCAGCCCCAGCATTTT. It encodes CASSLRQGGNQPQHF.

This clonotype was seen a few times. The chain joins TRBV20-1 to TRBJ2-2; D call uncertain. V was trimmed by 3 bases and J by 6 bases, leaving 11 bases between them. Germline loops: CDR1 DFQATT, CDR2 SNEGSKA (reference sequence). The CDR3 loop spans 13 amino acids. The CDR3 region is CSARSTVAGELFF. DNA for the CDR3: TGCAGTGCTAGGAGTACTGTGGCCGGGGAGCTGTTTTTT.

The chain joins TRBV15 to TRBJ1-1; D remains ambiguous. Germline V gene data show CDR1 as LNHNV and CDR2 as YYDKDF (reference sequence). This CDR3 has 15 residues. V dropped 0 bases and J dropped 5 bases, with 13 bases sitting between them. Here the CDR3 reads CATSRDRSRGTEAFF. The CDR3 DNA reads TGTGCCACCAGCAGAGACAGATCGAGAGGGACTGAAGCTTTCTTT. Complete variable domain (other parts from reference TRBV15 and TRBJ1-1): DAMVIQNPRYQVTQFGKPVTLSCSQTLNHNVMYWYQQKSSQAPKLLFHYYDKDFNNEADTPDNFQSRRPNTSFCFLDIRSPGLGDTAMYLCATSRDRSRGTEAFFGQGTRLTVV.

The gene calls are TRBV7-3 and TRBJ2-3; a weak D match, TRBD1 (6 bases). Trimming took 9 bases from V and 2 from J, leaving 18 bases between them. CDR1 is SGHTA, CDR2 FQGTGA, per germline. This CDR3 is built from 15 residues. The CDR3 is CASQAAWTDTDTQYF. CDR3 in DNA: TGTGCCAGTCAAGCTGCTTGGACAGACACAGATACGCAGTATTTT.

The V and J genes are TRBV20-1 and TRBJ2-5; D unresolved. Germline V gene lookup returns CDR1 DFQATT and CDR2 SNEGSKA (reference sequence). The ends were cut back, 6 bases at V and 5 bases at J, with 16 bases in the middle. The CDR3 has 13 amino acids. The CDR3 loop is CSAGTGNRETQYF. CDR3 nucleotides: TGCAGTGCCGGAACTGGGAATCGGGAGACCCAGTACTTC.

The V and J genes are TRBV5-6 and TRBJ1-1; D is undetermined. V lost 4 bases to trimming and J lost 3 bases, with 10 bases between them. This CDR3 is 13 amino acids long. The germline V gene encodes CDR1 SGHDT and CDR2 YYEEEE. CDR3 DNA sequence: TGTGCCAGCAGCCGCGGACGTTACACTGAAGCTTTCTTT. This gives the protein CASSRGRYTEAFF.

A few counts support this clonotype. The chain recombines TRBV6-1 with TRBJ1-2; unclear D gene. V lost 1 base, J lost 0 bases, and 15 bases lay in between. This CDR3 is 17 amino acids long. The germline gives CDR1 MNHNS, CDR2 SASEGT. The CDR3 loop is CASSEERWRSANYGYTF. CDR3 DNA sequence: TGTGCCAGCAGTGAAGAAAGGTGGCGATCTGCTAACTATGGCTACACCTTC.

This sequence joins TRBV12-3 or TRBV12-4 and TRBJ1-4; D perhaps matches TRBD1 (5 bases). V dropped 5 bases and J dropped 3 bases, with 13 bases sitting between them. This CDR3 contains 15 residues. CDR3 residues: CASSTMQGSNEKLFF. The CDR3 nucleotides read TGTGCCAGCAGTACAATGCAGGGTTCTAATGAAAAACTGTTTTTT.

There are a few counts of this clonotype. The chain uses TRBV6-1 and TRBJ2-1, with D maybe TRBD1 (5 bases). This CDR3 has 14 amino acids. The germline V gene has CDR1 MNHNS and CDR2 SASEGT. V lost 2 bases to trimming and J lost 6 bases, with 11 bases between them. The CDR3 DNA sequence: TGTGCCAGCAGTGAAAGAGACAGACCCAATGAGCAGTTCTTC. Translated, it gives CASSERDRPNEQFF.

In its sample, this clonotype was seen a few times. In DNA form, the CDR3 reads TGTGCCAGCAGTCCTACAGGGTACGGTCAGCCCCAGCATTTT. This encodes CASSPTGYGQPQHF. The gene calls are TRBV12-3 or TRBV12-4 and TRBJ1-5; TRBD1 might be the D (6 bases). The CDR3 covers 14 residues. With 5 bases removed from V and 6 bases from J, the gap between germline ends came to 14 bases.

This rearrangement joins TRBV7-3 to TRBJ2-1; D is possibly TRBD1 (6 bases). Trimming stripped 5 bases from V and 1 base from J, with 12 bases between. Germline V lookup: CDR1 SGHTA, CDR2 FQGTGA. The CDR3 runs 15 residues. CDR3 in amino acids: CASSPRDISYNEQFF. The CDR3 DNA reads as TGTGCCAGCAGCCCCCGGGACATTTCCTACAATGAGCAGTTCTTC.

This chain joins TRBV20-1 and TRBJ1-1; D is undetermined. The germline gives CDR1 DFQATT, CDR2 SNEGSKA (reference sequence). V gave up 7 bases and J gave up 0 bases, with 18 bases separating them. CDR3 length: 15 residues. The CDR3 spells CSGLGGDNLNTEAFF. For the CDR3, the DNA is TGCAGTGGGCTCGGCGGCGATAATTTGAACACTGAAGCTTTCTTT.

The chain is built from TRBV6-6 and TRBJ2-1; the match to TRBD1 covers 8 bases. Germline V CDR1 and CDR2: MNHNY, SVGAGI (reference sequence). The CDR3 totals 15 residues. Germline trimming cut 6 bases from V and 2 bases from J; bases unmatched to any gene: 6. In nucleotides, the CDR3 is TGTGCCAGCAGAGCAGGACAGGGACCCTACAATGAGCAGTTCTTC. Translating it yields CASRAGQGPYNEQFF.

The rearrangement joins TRBV20-1 to TRBJ1-1; D may be TRBD1 (6 bases). The CDR3 extends over 16 amino acids. Germline assignment: CDR1 DFQATT and CDR2 SNEGSKA (reference sequence). The V end lost 3 bases, the J end lost 1 base, and 18 bases lay between the germline ends. Written as DNA, the CDR3 is TGCAGTGCTAGGGACAGCCGGATCGGGGGGAACACTGAAGCTTTCTTT. It specifies CSARDSRIGGNTEAFF.

The rearrangement links TRBV2 to TRBJ2-1, with a tentative D call TRBD2 (5 bases). V was shortened by 7 bases and J by 15 bases, with 16 bases between the two germline ends. The length of the CDR3 is 11 residues. Germline V lookup: CDR1 SNHLY, CDR2 FYNNEI. The CDR3 spells CASIHDYVGFF. The DNA of the CDR3 is TGTGCCAGCATTCATGACTACGTCGGGTTCTTC.

This clonotype has just a few counts. The chain recombines TRBV4-2 with TRBJ2-3; 7 bases are shared with TRBD2. The length of the CDR3 is 15 residues. After removal of 4 bases from V and 2 bases from J, the junction contained 6 bases not matched to a gene. Per germline, CDR1 LGHNA and CDR2 YNFKEQ. The CDR3 DNA is TGTGCCAGCAGCCCCTGGGGGGGGGACACAGATACGCAGTATTTT. It codes for CASSPWGGDTDTQYF.

This chain uses TRBV4-2 with TRBJ2-5; 8 positions match TRBD1. V shed 4 bases, J shed 11 bases, and the junction held 12 bases outside the gene matches. The CDR3 loop spans 14 amino acids. From germline, CDR1 is LGHNA and CDR2 YNFKEQ. CDR3 DNA sequence: TGTGCCAGCAGCCCCTCGGACAGGGCGAATGAGCAGTACTTC. Translating gives CASSPSDRANEQYF.

This clonotype was picked up a small number of times. V gene TRBV7-9 combines with J gene TRBJ2-7, with D unresolved. V was clipped by 0 bases and J by 7 bases, with 10 bases between them. Germline CDR1 reads SEHNR; CDR2 reads FQNEAQ (reference sequence). The CDR3 sequence is 13 residues long. CDR3 sequence reads: CASSLAPNNEQYF. Written as DNA, the CDR3 is TGTGCCAGCAGCTTAGCCCCTAACAATGAGCAGTACTTC.

This clonotype was seen many times. This chain connects TRBV7-9 to TRBJ1-4; D gene unclear. The V end was cut by 1 base, the J end by 0 bases, with 9 bases between. The CDR3 totals 16 residues. The germline CDR1 and CDR2 sequences are SEHNR and FQNEAQ (reference sequence). CDR3 protein: CASSLVGVATNEKLFF. CDR3 nucleotides: TGTGCCAGCAGCTTAGTCGGGGTTGCAACTAATGAAAAACTGTTTTTT.

This clonotype showed up just a few times. The rearrangement links TRBV9 to TRBJ2-6, with a possible D match to TRBD1 (5 bases). This CDR3 comprises 15 residues. Germline-derived CDR1 and CDR2 are SGDLS and YYNGEE. V was clipped by 4 bases and J by 10 bases, with 18 bases between them. CDR3: CASSTRTLSANVLTF. The CDR3 DNA is TGTGCCAGCAGCACGAGGACACTTTCTGCGAACGTCCTGACTTTC.

V usage is TRBV6-5 and J usage is TRBJ2-6, with TRBD1 matching 8 bases. This CDR3 has 15 residues. Per the germline V gene, CDR1 is MNHEY and CDR2 is SVGAGI. Losses at the gene ends were 7 bases for V and 3 bases for J; bases not matched to a gene: 5. CDR3 DNA: TGTGCCAGCAATCCAGGGGGCAGTGGGGCCAACGTCCTGACTTTC. Its protein product is CASNPGGSGANVLTF.

This clonotype was counted once. Mismatch with germline at one junction end may stem from a read error. The rearrangement uses TRBV7-2 and TRBJ1-1, with a possible D match to TRBD1 (6 bases). Germline CDR1 is SGHTA and CDR2 is FQGNSA. The CDR3 contains 15 residues. The CDR3 sequence is CASSRDAAGGTEVFF. CDR3 bases: TGTGCCAGCAGCCGTGACGCGGCGGGGGGCACTGAAGTTTTCTTT. Supplemented by reference TRBV7-2 and TRBJ1-1, the full variable domain reads GAGVSQSPSNKVTEKGKDVELRCDPISGHTALYWYRQSLGQGLEFLIYFQGNSAPDKSGLPSDRFSAERTGGSVSTLTIQRTQQEDSAVYLCASSRDAAGGTEVFFGQGTRLTVV.

The chain carries TRBV5-8 and TRBJ1-5; D not certain. Between the trimmed V and J ends, which lost 0 bases and 0 bases, there was a span of 10 bases. This CDR3 region has 16 residues. Germline CDR1 is SGHTS and CDR2 is YDEGEE. This CDR3 reads CASSLEGEGSNQPQHF. The CDR3 region has the DNA TGTGCCAGCAGCTTGGAAGGCGAGGGTAGCAATCAGCCCCAGCATTTT.

The V gene is TRBV11-3, the J gene TRBJ2-1; D ambiguous. Per germline, CDR1 SGHNT and CDR2 YENEEA. CDR3 length: 13 amino acids. The V end lost 3 bases, the J end lost 4 bases, and 7 bases lay between the germline ends. The CDR3 DNA follows: TGTGCCAGCAGCTTTCAGGTTTACAATGAGCAGTTCTTC. This translates into CASSFQVYNEQFF.

This rearrangement joins TRBV5-1 to TRBJ2-4, with D hard to call. Trimming left V 0 bases short and J 13 bases short, with 17 bases between. Looked up from germline, CDR1 is SGHRS and CDR2 is YFSETQ. The CDR3 runs to 14 residues. In DNA form, the CDR3 reads TGCGCCAGCAGCTTGGGGCCTGATCTACGAGTGCAGTACTTC. As protein: CASSLGPDLRVQYF.

The J gene is TRBJ2-3, the V gene TRBV21-1. TRBV21-1 is a pseudogene locus. This CDR3 region has 12 residues. The CDR3 region is CASGSAADTQYF. Here the CDR3 DNA reads TGTGCCAGCGGGTCGGCTGCAGATACGCAGTATTTT.

The rearrangement links TRBV6-5 to TRBJ2-5; D unclear. This CDR3 spans 14 amino acids. Looked up from germline, CDR1 is MNHEY and CDR2 is SVGAGI. Trimming took 0 bases from V and 3 from J, leaving 8 bases between them. CDR3 protein: CASSYSGSEETQYF. CDR3 in DNA: TGTGCCAGCAGTTACTCCGGCAGTGAAGAGACCCAGTACTTC.

The chain combines TRBV20-1 with TRBJ2-3; D call uncertain. CDR3 length: 14 amino acids. The germline V and J ends were trimmed by 3 bases and 1 base, with 11 bases remaining between them. CDR1 is DFQATT, CDR2 SNEGSKA, per germline (reference sequence). CDR3 sequence (DNA): TGCAGTGCTAGCCGTCTCGCGGGCACAGATACGCAGTATTTT. This gives the protein CSASRLAGTDTQYF.